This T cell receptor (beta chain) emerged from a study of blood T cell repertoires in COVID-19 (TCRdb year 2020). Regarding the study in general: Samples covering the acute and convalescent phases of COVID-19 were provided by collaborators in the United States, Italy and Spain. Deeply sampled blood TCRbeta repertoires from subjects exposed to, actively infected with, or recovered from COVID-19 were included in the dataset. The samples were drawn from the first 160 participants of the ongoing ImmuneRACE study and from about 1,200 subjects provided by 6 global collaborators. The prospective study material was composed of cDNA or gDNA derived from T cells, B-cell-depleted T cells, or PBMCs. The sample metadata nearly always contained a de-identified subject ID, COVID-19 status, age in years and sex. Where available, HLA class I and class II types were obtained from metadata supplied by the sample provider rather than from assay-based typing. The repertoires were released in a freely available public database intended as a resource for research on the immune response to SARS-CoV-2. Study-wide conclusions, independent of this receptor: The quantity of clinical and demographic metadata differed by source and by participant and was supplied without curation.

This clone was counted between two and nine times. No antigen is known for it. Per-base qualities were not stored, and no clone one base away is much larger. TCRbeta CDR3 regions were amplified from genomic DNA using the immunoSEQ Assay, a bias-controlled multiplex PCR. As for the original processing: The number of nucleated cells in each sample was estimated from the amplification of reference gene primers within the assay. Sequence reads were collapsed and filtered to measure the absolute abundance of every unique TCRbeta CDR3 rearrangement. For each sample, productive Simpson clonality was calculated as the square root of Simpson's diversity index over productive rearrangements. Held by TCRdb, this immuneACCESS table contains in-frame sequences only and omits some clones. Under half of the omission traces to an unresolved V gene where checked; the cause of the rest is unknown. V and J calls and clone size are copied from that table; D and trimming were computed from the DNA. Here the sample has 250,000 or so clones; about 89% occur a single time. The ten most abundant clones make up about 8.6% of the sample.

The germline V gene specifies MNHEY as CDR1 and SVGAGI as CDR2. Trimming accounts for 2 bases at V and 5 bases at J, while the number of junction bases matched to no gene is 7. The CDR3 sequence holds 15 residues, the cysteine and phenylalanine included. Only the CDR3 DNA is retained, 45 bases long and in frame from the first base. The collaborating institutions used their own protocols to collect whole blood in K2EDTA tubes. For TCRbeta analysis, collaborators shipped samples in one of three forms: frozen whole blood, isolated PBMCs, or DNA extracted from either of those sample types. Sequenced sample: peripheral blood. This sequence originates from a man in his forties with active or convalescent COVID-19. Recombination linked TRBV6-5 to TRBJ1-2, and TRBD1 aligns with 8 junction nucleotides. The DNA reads TGTGCCAGCAGTTACGGACAGGGTTTTAGATATGGCTACACCTTC. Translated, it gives CASSYGQGFRYGYTF.